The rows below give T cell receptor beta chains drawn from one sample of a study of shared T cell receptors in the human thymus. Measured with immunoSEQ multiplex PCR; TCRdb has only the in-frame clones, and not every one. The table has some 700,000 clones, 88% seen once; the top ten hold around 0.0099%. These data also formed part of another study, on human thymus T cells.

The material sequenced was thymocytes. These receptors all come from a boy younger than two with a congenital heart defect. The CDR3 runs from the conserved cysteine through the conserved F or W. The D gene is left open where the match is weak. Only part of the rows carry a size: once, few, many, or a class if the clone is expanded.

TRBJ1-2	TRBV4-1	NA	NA	TGCGCCAGCAGCCTGTGGGGCAGGCGGGACGGCTATGGCTACACCTTC	CASSLWGRRDGYGYTF
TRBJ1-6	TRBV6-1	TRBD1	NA	TGTGCCAGCAGTGCCACGACAGGGATGATTAGCCTTTCACCCCTCCACTTT	CASSATTGMISLSPLHF
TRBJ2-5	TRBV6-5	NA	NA	TGTGCCAGCAGTTACGTTGCGGCTAGCTTGCGGGAGACCCAGTACTTC	CASSYVAASLRETQYF
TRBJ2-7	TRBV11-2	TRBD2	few	TGTGCCAGCAGCTTAGGGAAGCGGGAGGAACCTAACGAGCAGTACTTC	CASSLGKREEPNEQYF
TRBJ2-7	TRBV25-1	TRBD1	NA	TGTGCCAGCACTATTTTGGACAGGCCCTACGAGCAGTACTTC	CASTILDRPYEQYF
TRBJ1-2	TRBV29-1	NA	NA	TGCAGCGTTGAGCGTATCTATGGCTACACCTTC	CSVERIYGYTF
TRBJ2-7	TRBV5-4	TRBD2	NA	TGTGCCAGCAGCTTGTCGCGGGAGATGGCCTACGAGCAGTACTTC	CASSLSREMAYEQYF
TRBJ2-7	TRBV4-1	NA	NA	TGCGCCAGCAGCCAAGAAGGGAGTAATAAGAAGCGGCTATCAACCTACGAGCAGTACTTC	CASSQEGSNKKRLSTYEQYF
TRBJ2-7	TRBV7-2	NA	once	TGTGCCAGCAGCTTAGGGCACTGGCGGGATTACGAGCAGTACTTC	CASSLGHWRDYEQYF
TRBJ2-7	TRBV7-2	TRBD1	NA	TGTGCCAGCAGCTTTACAGGGGGCTCAACCTACGAGCAGTACTTC	CASSFTGGSTYEQYF
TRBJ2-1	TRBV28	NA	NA	TGTGCCAGCAGTCCCCTAGGGCGGGATAGGTTCAATGAGCAGTTCTTC	CASSPLGRDRFNEQFF
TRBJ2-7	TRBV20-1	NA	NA	TGCAGTGGGGGGGTCTCCTACGAGCAGTACTTC	CSGGVSYEQYF
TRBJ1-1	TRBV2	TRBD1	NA	TGTGCCAGAGAGGCTGGACAGGGGGCCACTGAAGCTTTCTTT	CAREAGQGATEAFF
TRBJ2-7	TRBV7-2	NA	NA	TGTGCCAGCAGCTTAGGGATGGTCCGGGTTAGCTCCTACGAGCAGTACTTC	CASSLGMVRVSSYEQYF
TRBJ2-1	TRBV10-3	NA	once	TGTGCCATCAGTGCCCGGGGAGAAAGGGCTTACAATGAGCAGTTCTTC	CAISARGERAYNEQFF
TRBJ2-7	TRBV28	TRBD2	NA	TGTGCCAGCAGCCCCCGACTAGCGGGAGGGCTCTCCTACGAGCAGTACTTC	CASSPRLAGGLSYEQYF
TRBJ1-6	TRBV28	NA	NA	TGTGCCAGCAGTCCCCGGGGGGAGGTTAATTCACCCCTCCACTTT	CASSPRGEVNSPLHF
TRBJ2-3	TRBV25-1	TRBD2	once	TGTGCCAGCATGGGAGCGGGATCGGGCACAGATACGCAGTATTTT	CASMGAGSGTDTQYF
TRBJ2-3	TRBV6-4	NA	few	TGTGCCAGCAGTGTTGGTCTAGCGGATACGCAGTATTTT	CASSVGLADTQYF
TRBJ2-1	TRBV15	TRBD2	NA	TGTGCCACCAGCAGACCGACGACTTGGACTAGCGGGATATACAATGAGCAGTTCTTC	CATSRPTTWTSGIYNEQFF
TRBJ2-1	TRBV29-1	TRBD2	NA	TGCAGCGTTGAAGCTAGCGGGAGAGACAATGAGCAGTTCTTC	CSVEASGRDNEQFF
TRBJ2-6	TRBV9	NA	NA	TGTGCCAGCAGCCCCCAGACAGCTGGGGCCAACGTCCTGACTTTC	CASSPQTAGANVLTF
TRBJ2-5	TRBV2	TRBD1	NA	TGTGCCAGCAGTTCCACAGGGGCCAAGACCCAGTACTTC	CASSSTGAKTQYF
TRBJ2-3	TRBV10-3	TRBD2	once	TGTGCCATCAGTGAGTCGGGGACTAGCGGAAGACGAGTAGATACGCAGTATTTT	CAISESGTSGRRVDTQYF
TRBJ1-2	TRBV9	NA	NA	TGTGCCAGCACCCAAGGCGGGGGCCGTAACTATGGCTACACCTTC	CASTQGGGRNYGYTF
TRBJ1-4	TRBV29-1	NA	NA	TGCAGCGTTGCCCGCGGGGAAAAACTGTTTTTT	CSVARGEKLFF
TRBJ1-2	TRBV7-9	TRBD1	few	TGTGCCAGCAGCTCCAGGGGGCTGGGCTACACCTTC	CASSSRGLGYTF
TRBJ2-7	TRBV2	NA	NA	TGTGCCAGCGGTCTAGCTTCCTACGAGCAGTACTTC	CASGLASYEQYF
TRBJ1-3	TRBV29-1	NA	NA	TGCAGCGTTGAAAAGCCTGGGAGAGGCACTGGAAACACCATATATTTT	CSVEKPGRGTGNTIYF
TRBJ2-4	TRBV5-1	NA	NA	TGCGCCAGCAGCATGGACGTAACAGGGTCTCTAGCCAAAAACATTCAGTACTTC	CASSMDVTGSLAKNIQYF
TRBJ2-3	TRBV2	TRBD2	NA	TGTGCCAGCAGTGAAGCTGCTCTAGCGGGAGGGGACACAGATACGCAGTATTTT	CASSEAALAGGDTDTQYF
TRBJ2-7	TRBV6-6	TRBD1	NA	TGTGCCAGCAGTGGGACAGGTCCCCACGAGCAGTACTTC	CASSGTGPHEQYF
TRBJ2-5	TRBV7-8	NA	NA	TGTGCCAGCAGCTCGCTAGGAGAGCATAGGGAGACCCAGTACTTC	CASSSLGEHRETQYF
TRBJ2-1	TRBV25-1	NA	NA	TGTGCCAGCAAGGATGAGCGGGAGCAGTTCTTC	CASKDEREQFF
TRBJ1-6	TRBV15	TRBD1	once	TGTGCCACCAGCTTCGGGACAGAGCTTGGGTCACCCCTCCACTTT	CATSFGTELGSPLHF
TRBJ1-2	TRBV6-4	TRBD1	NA	TGTGCCAGCAGTCCCCACCCCGGGGACAGGGGACCAAATAACTATGGCTACACCTTC	CASSPHPGDRGPNNYGYTF
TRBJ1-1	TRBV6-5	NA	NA	TGTGCCAGCAGTTACAGCAGGGTAAACACTGAAGCTTTCTTT	CASSYSRVNTEAFF
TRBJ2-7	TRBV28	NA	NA	TGTGCCAGCAGTTTTTTTGGACACTTTACCCCACGACCCTCCTACGAGCAGTACTTC	CASSFFGHFTPRPSYEQYF
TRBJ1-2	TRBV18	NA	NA	TGTGCCAGCTCACCGGCCCCAGGGCTTGACGGCTACACCTTC	CASSPAPGLDGYTF
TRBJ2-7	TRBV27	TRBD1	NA	TGTGCCAGCAGTCCCCGGACAGGGGCCTACGAGCAGTACTTC	CASSPRTGAYEQYF
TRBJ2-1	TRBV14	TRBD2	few	TGTGCCAGCAGCCAAGATCTTCAATTACTAGCGGGAGGGCCTCCCACCTACAATGAGCAGTTCTTC	CASSQDLQLLAGGPPTYNEQFF
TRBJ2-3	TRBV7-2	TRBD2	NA	TGTGCCAGCAGCCTCGGGACTAGCGGGATCTCCCCTAGCACAGATACGCAGTATTTT	CASSLGTSGISPSTDTQYF
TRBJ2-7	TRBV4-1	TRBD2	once	TGCGCCAGCAGCTCCTCCGGAGGTAGCGGGCACGACGAGCAGTACTTC	CASSSSGGSGHDEQYF
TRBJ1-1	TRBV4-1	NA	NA	TGCGCCAGCAGCCAAGATTCGGGACAAGAGGGATGGGTGAACACTGAAGCTTTCTTT	CASSQDSGQEGWVNTEAFF
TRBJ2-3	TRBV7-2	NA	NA	TGTGCCAGCAGCTTAGGCCATACTAGCACCGGAACTAGCACAGATACGCAGTATTTT	CASSLGHTSTGTSTDTQYF
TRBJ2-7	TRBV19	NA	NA	TGTGCCAGTAGTTACAGGCTTATTGACGGTGAGCAGTACTTC	CASSYRLIDGEQYF
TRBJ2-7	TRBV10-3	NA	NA	TGTGCCATCAGTCTCTTAGCGGATGCGTACGAGCAGTACTTC	CAISLLADAYEQYF
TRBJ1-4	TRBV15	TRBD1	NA	TGTGCCACCAGCAGAGAGGGGGGCACAGGGGAGGATTATGAAAAACTGTTTTTT	CATSREGGTGEDYEKLFF
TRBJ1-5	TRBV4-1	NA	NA	TGCGCCAGCAGCCGAGCCGGGACACACCTAGGGCCCCAGCATTTT	CASSRAGTHLGPQHF
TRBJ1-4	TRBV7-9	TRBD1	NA	TGTGCCAGCAGATATACCGGGACAGACGTAAATGAAAAACTGTTTTTT	CASRYTGTDVNEKLFF